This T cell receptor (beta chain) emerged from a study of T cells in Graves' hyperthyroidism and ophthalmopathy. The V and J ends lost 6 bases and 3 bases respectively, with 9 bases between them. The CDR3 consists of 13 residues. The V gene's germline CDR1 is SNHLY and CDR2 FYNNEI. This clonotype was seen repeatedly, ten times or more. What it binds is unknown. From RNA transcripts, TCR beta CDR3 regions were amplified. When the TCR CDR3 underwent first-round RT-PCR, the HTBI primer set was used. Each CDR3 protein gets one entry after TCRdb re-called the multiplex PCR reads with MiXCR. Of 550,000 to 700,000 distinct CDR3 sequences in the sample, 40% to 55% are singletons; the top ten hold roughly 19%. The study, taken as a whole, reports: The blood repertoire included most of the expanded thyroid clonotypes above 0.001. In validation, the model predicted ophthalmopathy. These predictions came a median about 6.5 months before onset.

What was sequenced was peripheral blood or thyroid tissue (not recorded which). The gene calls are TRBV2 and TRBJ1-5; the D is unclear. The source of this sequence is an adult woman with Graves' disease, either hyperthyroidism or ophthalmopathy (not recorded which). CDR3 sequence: CASRDDNNQPQHF. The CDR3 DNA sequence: TGTGCCAGCAGGGATGATAACAATCAGCCCCAGCATTTT.